This entry features one T cell receptor (beta chain) sequence. One end of the junction varies from germline; a read error may be responsible. TCRdb independently ran MiXCR on the reads; one entry per CDR3 protein. The sample contains about 100,000 distinct CDR3 sequences, 16% of which appear only once. The sample originates from a study of T cell repertoires in cytomegalovirus infection. Germline V gives CDR1 GTSNPN, CDR2 SVGIG (reference sequence). The CDR3 consists of 14 residues. The sample comprised PBMCs. V and J are TRBV30 and TRBJ1-1, with TRBD1 as a possible D gene (5 bases). The TCR comes from a human donor in good health (CMV status not recorded). Some clones in this sample may be carry-over from other donors' samples. The CDR3 DNA reads as TGTGCCCGGAGTTGGGGGGATCCGAACACTGAAGCTTTCTTT. This gives the protein CARSWGDPNTEAFF.